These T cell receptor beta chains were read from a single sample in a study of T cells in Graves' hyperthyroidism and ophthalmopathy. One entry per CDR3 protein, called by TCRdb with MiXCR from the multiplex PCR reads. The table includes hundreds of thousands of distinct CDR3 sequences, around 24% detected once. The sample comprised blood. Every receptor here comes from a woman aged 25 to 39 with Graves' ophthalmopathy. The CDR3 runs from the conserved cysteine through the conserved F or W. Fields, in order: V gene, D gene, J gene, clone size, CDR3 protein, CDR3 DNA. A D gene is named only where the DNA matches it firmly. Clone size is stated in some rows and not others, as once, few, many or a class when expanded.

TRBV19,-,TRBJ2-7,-,CASSSWDTSSYEQYF,TGTGCCAGTAGTTCGTGGGACACGAGCTCCTACGAGCAGTACTTC
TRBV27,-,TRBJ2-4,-,CASRGVAKNIQYF,TGTGCCAGCAGGGGGGTAGCCAAAAACATTCAGTACTTC
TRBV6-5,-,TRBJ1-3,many,CASSSIKSSGNTIYF,TGTGCCAGCAGCTCTATCAAGAGCTCTGGAAACACCATATATTTT
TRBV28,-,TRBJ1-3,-,CASSFLISGNTIYF,TGTGCCAGCAGTTTCTTGATTTCTGGAAACACCATATATTTT
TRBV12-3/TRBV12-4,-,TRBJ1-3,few,CASSFGAGNTIYF,TGTGCCAGCAGTTTCGGAGCTGGAAACACCATATATTTT
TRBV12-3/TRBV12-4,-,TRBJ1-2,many,CASSHFQGGGYGYTF,TGTGCCAGCAGCCACTTCCAGGGAGGGGGCTATGGCTACACCTTC
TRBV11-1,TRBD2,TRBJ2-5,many,CASSPILGSGGPLQETQYF,TGTGCCAGCAGCCCAATCCTGGGGAGCGGGGGGCCGTTACAAGAGACCCAGTACTTC
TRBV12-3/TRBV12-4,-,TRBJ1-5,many,CASSLETGSNQPQHF,TGTGCCAGCAGTTTAGAAACAGGGTCCAATCAGCCCCAGCATTTT
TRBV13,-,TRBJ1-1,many,CASRSGINTEAFF,TGTGCCAGCAGGTCAGGGATCAACACTGAAGCTTTCTTT
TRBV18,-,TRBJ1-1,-,CASSPPSEGVYTEAFF,TGTGCCAGCTCACCACCATCGGAGGGGGTTTACACTGAAGCTTTCTTT
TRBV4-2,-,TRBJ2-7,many,CASSQEVSTSYEQYF,TGTGCCAGCAGCCAAGAGGTCTCCACCTCCTACGAGCAGTACTTC
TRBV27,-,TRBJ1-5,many,CASRNIRGSSNQPQHF,TGTGCCAGCAGGAATATCCGAGGATCCAGCAATCAGCCCCAGCATTTT
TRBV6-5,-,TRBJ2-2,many,CASSSAGIGELFF,TGTGCCAGCAGTTCGGCAGGGATCGGGGAGCTGTTTTTT
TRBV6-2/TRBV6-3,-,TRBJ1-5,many,CASSYLTANQPQHF,TGTGCCAGCAGTTACCTGACAGCGAATCAGCCCCAGCATTTT
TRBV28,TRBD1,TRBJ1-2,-,CASSSPGQPTYGYTF,TGTGCCAGCAGTTCCCCGGGACAGCCCACCTATGGCTACACCTTC
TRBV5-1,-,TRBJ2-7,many,CASSLGGNTYEQYF,TGCGCCAGCAGCTTGGGCGGAAATACCTACGAGCAGTACTTC